This T cell receptor (beta chain) is drawn from a study of cytomegalovirus exposure and HLA in healthy donors. Study details: Roughly 80 million unique TCRs from HLA-typed donors made up an early data release. Study outcomes and limitations: The likely explanation for a cluster of highly shared sequence variants was sequencing artifact.

This clone was recorded a few times. The antigen is undetermined. V lost 5 bases and J lost 0, with 10 bases in between. Germline CDR1 is ENHRY and CDR2 is SYGVKD. The CDR3 covers 15 residues. A multiplex PCR was run with 60 Vbeta primers and 13 Jbeta primers. Here immunoSEQ multiplex PCR was the method, and the copy in TCRdb shows in-frame clones only, minus some. The sample yields over 200,000 clones, about 83% seen once. This clonotype was sampled from a human donor in good health. V and J are TRBV10-3 and TRBJ2-2; D unresolved. Sequencing input: PBMCs. In nucleotides, the CDR3 is TGTGCCATCAGTAGCCCCCAAACGAACACCGGGGAGCTGTTTTTT. It codes for CAISSPQTNTGELFF.